What follows is one TCR beta chain and its context. Its antigen is not known. The sample comes from a study of early T cells in non-severe SARS-CoV-2 infection. Study-level information: Bulk RNA taken from unsorted whole blood was sequenced, leaving chains unpaired.

Individual cDNA molecules received unique molecular identifiers. TCRdb used MiXCR to reprocess the 5' RACE reads, holding one entry per CDR3 protein. This table holds 56,000 or so distinct CDR3 sequences, roughly a tenth found once. General study findings and limits: VDJdb matching favored anti-spike CD8 responses, missing private and CD4 specificities.

Trimming took off 0 bases at V and 6 bases at J, with 21 bases between the two ends. From germline, CDR1 is DFQATT and CDR2 SNEGSKA (reference sequence). The CDR3 has 17 residues. The genes are TRBV20-1 and TRBJ2-1; D tentatively fits TRBD1 or TRBD2 (5 bases each). What was sequenced was whole blood. This receptor was identified in an adult who was a healthcare worker with PCR-confirmed SARS-CoV-2 infection or an uninfected control (not recorded which). CDR3 coding DNA: TGCAGTGCTAGAGATCTAAGCCGGGACCCGCCCGTCAATGAGCAGTTCTTC. Translating gives CSARDLSRDPPVNEQFF.